The entry below gives a single T cell receptor (beta chain) sequence along with its context. Authors' methods: Amplifying reference gene primers gave estimates of nucleated cell counts. TCRdb's table, derived via immunoSEQ multiplex PCR, lists solely in-frame clones and lacks some. That table gives V, J and clone size, and the DNA gave D and trimming. The data hold 200,000 to 250,000 clones, with around 82% observed a single time. The sample belongs to a study of blood T cell repertoires in COVID-19. At the level of the study: PBMCs, B-cell-depleted T cells, or T cells provided the cDNA or gDNA that made up the material.

Participants, 18 to 89 years old, spanned about 26 US areas. Assignment of participants to cohorts was predicated upon participant-reported clinical history. After removal of 5 bases from V and 4 bases from J, the junction contained 20 bases not matched to a gene. The CDR3 is 20 amino acids. In germline, CDR1 is SGHTA, CDR2 FQGTGA. This sequence was found in a woman in her 40s with acute COVID-19. The rearrangement links TRBV7-3 to TRBJ2-1; 10 bases are a match to TRBD2. Sequencing input: PBMCs or T cells enriched from blood (not recorded which). The CDR3 spells CASSSAKTSGPTNIYNEQFF. Written as DNA, the CDR3 is TGTGCCAGCAGCAGCGCAAAGACTAGCGGGCCCACTAATATTTACAATGAGCAGTTCTTC.